Below, 9 T cell receptor beta chains from the same sample are listed, as sequenced in a study of Ad26.COV2.S vaccination and SARS-CoV-2 variants. The treatment here: 15 to 20 received Ad26.COV2.S at low or high dose, single or two shots; 5 received placebo; per-sample allocation not given. Sample collection was performed on day 63 after the first vaccine or placebo injection. Assay used: immunoSEQ multiplex PCR; TCRdb lists only in-frame clones, some missing. The table records fewer than 400,000 clones, 85% to 90% of them present only once. Material: peripheral blood, obtained in a trial of Ad26.COV2.S vaccine versus placebo. These receptors all stem from a person aged 18-60 years who received the Ad26.COV2.S COVID-19 vaccine or a placebo.

V usage is TRBV4-1 and J usage is TRBJ2-3, with a tentative D call TRBD1 (6 bases). V dropped 5 bases and J dropped 6 bases, with 15 bases sitting between them. Germline V gives CDR1 MGHRA, CDR2 YSYEKL. This CDR3 spans 14 amino acids. The CDR3 region has the DNA TGCGCCAGCAGCAGGGGGAGTTCTCCCGATACGCAGTATTTT. Its protein is CASSRGSSPDTQYF.

The J gene is TRBJ1-2, the V gene TRBV12-5; 7 nucleotides agree with TRBD1. With 4 bases clipped from V and 7 bases from J, the junction kept 3 bases outside the gene matches. This CDR3 has 12 amino acids. CDR1 and CDR2 (germline): LGHNT, FRNRAP. CDR3 protein: CASGWTGRGYTF. The CDR3 DNA reads TGTGCTAGTGGTTGGACAGGTCGTGGCTACACCTTC.

For the CDR3, the DNA is TGTGCCAGCAGCTTTACACACTCCTACGAGCAGTACTTC. Translating gives CASSFTHSYEQYF. The chain uses TRBV7-9 and TRBJ2-7; D gene unclear. This CDR3 is 13 amino acids long. Germline values: CDR1 SEHNR, CDR2 FQNEAQ (reference sequence). The V end was cut by 3 bases, the J end by 0 bases, with 6 bases between.

V gene TRBV7-9 combines with J gene TRBJ1-4, with unresolved D. Trimming cost V 2 bases and J 6 bases, with 7 bases left between them. This CDR3 spans 13 amino acids. Germline V gives CDR1 SEHNR, CDR2 FQNEAQ (reference sequence). CDR3 sequence reads: CASSLTRDEKLFF. The CDR3, as DNA: TGTGCCAGCAGCTTAACTCGCGATGAAAAACTGTTTTTT.

The chain employs TRBV4-2 and TRBJ1-5; D not resolved. The germline CDR1 and CDR2 sequences are LGHNA and YNFKEQ. V lost 0 bases and J 0 bases, leaving 15 bases between the germline ends. The CDR3 runs 18 residues. As DNA, the CDR3 is TGTGCCAGCAGCCAAGATCCCCACGACAAATATAGCAATCAGCCCCAGCATTTT. The encoded protein is CASSQDPHDKYSNQPQHF.

This clone was seen once. J is TRBJ1-6 and V is TRBV6-6; a weak D match, TRBD1 (6 bases). Germline V gene data show CDR1 as MNHNY and CDR2 as SVGAGI (reference sequence). This CDR3 is built from 13 residues. V lost 7 bases and J 9 bases, leaving 13 bases between the germline ends. The CDR3 DNA reads TGTGCCAGCAAGCAGGGGCTAGGTTCACCCCTCCACTTT. Its protein is CASKQGLGSPLHF.

V gene TRBV4-1 combines with J gene TRBJ2-5, with 8 bases identical to TRBD1. Trimming took 1 base from V and 1 from J; bases not matched to a gene: 8. The V gene's germline CDR1 is MGHRA and CDR2 YSYEKL. This CDR3 is 17 amino acids long. CDR3 region: CASSQGGRQGAQETQYF. As DNA, the CDR3 is TGCGCCAGCAGCCAAGGGGGGCGGCAGGGGGCCCAAGAGACCCAGTACTTC.

The chain employs TRBV29-1 and TRBJ1-1, with D perhaps TRBD1 (5 bases). V was shortened by 4 bases and J by 1 base, with 10 bases between the two germline ends. This CDR3 comprises 13 residues. CDR1 is SQVTM, CDR2 ANQGSEA, per germline. CDR3 DNA sequence: TGCAGCGTTGCTACTCAGGGGAACACTGAAGCTTTCTTT. This encodes CSVATQGNTEAFF.

This clone came up once. The rearrangement joins TRBV5-6 to TRBJ1-2; 8 bases line up with TRBD1. This CDR3 has 19 residues. Germline values: CDR1 SGHDT, CDR2 YYEEEE. After removal of 0 bases from V and 3 bases from J, the junction contained 16 bases not matched to a gene. The CDR3 spells CASSLVGQGRSGVDYGYTF. The CDR3 DNA reads TGTGCCAGCAGCTTGGTCGGACAGGGAAGGTCGGGTGTAGACTATGGCTACACCTTC.